The present T cell receptor (beta chain) was sequenced within a study of cytomegalovirus exposure and HLA in healthy donors. Across the study: Findings of an earlier analysis included roughly 120 million unique TCR beta sequences from roughly 200 million T cells. Study observations and caveats: Most CMV-associated TCR beta chains appeared HLA-restricted in a later analysis. Reportedly, fewer N-insertions than the approximately 600-donor mean appeared in an Asian-associated ancestry cluster in a later analysis.

Researchers ran the PCR with 60 Vbeta and 13 Jbeta primers. The repertoire was sequenced with immunoSEQ multiplex PCR; TCRdb's copy has only in-frame clones and lacks some. The table records about 140,000 clones, 65% to 80% of them present only once. The V and J ends lost 0 bases and 2 bases respectively, with 10 bases between them. Germline-derived CDR1 and CDR2 are SGDLS and YYNGEE. The CDR3 is 15 amino acids. On this clone itself: Its antigen is unidentified.

The chain uses TRBV9 and TRBJ2-3; D may be TRBD1 (5 bases). Sequenced input: PBMCs. The receptor was derived from a male donor in good health and CMV-seronegative. Written as DNA, the CDR3 is TGTGCCAGCAGCGTAGGGGGCTTGCACACAGATACGCAGTATTTT. As protein: CASSVGGLHTDTQYF. Supplemented by reference TRBV9 and TRBJ2-3, the full variable domain reads DSGVTQTPKHLITATGQRVTLRCSPRSGDLSVYWYQQSLDQGLQFLIQYYNGEERAKGNILERFSAQQFPDLHSELNLSSLELGDSALYFCASSVGGLHTDTQYFGPGTRLTVL.